These 10 T cell receptor beta chains share one sample of origin, sequenced in a study of CD8+CD57+ T cells in acquired aplastic anemia. Using genomic DNA as the template, TCR beta VDJ and CDR3 profiling was carried out. TCRdb used MiXCR to reprocess the reads, holding one entry per CDR3 protein. Of a few hundred thousand distinct CDR3 sequences in the sample, about a third were seen once. Only patients with CD8+CD57+ cell expansion on flow cytometry were chosen for sequencing. The specimen was sorted CD4+, CD8+, or CD8+CD57+ T cells (not recorded which) from PBMCs. The receptors derive from a human donor with aplastic anemia.

This chain uses TRBV7-2 with TRBJ2-1; 9 bases agree with TRBD2. The germline CDR1 and CDR2 sequences are SGHTA and FQGNSA. The V gene end was trimmed by 3 bases and the J gene end by 9 bases; junction bases not matched to a gene: 18. CDR3 length: 18 amino acids. CDR3 sequence reads: CASSFSGGGSGGNGEQFF. CDR3 DNA sequence: TGTGCCAGCAGCTTCTCGGGTGGGGGCAGCGGGGGGAATGGTGAGCAGTTCTTC. The full variable domain, its missing parts supplied by reference TRBV7-2 and TRBJ2-1, is GAGVSQSPSNKVTEKGKDVELRCDPISGHTALYWYRQSLGQGLEFLIYFQGNSAPDKSGLPSDRFSAERTGGSVSTLTIQRTQQEDSAVYLCASSFSGGGSGGNGEQFFGPGTRLTVL.

This clonotype showed up many times. The V and J genes are TRBV2 and TRBJ1-1, with 8 bases lining up with TRBD1. V trimming: 7 bases; J trimming: 3 bases; junction bases outside the gene matches: 7. Germline V CDR1 and CDR2: SNHLY, FYNNEI. CDR3 size: 14 residues. CDR3 bases: TGTGCCAGCACAAGACAGGGGACGGACACTGAAGCTTTCTTT. It translates to CASTRQGTDTEAFF. Full variable domain (missing parts from reference TRBV2 and TRBJ1-1): EPEVTQTPSHQVTQMGQEVILRCVPISNHLYFYWYRQILGQKVEFLVSFYNNEISEKSEIFDDQFSVERPDGSNFTLKIRSTKLEDSAMYFCASTRQGTDTEAFFGQGTRLTVV.

This clonotype was seen only once. This rearrangement joins TRBV15 to TRBJ2-7; perhaps TRBD1 as D (5 bases). V gave up 1 base and J gave up 3 bases, with 10 bases separating them. Germline values: CDR1 LNHNV, CDR2 YYDKDF (reference sequence). CDR3 length: 14 amino acids. The CDR3 reads CATSRATALYEQYF. CDR3 sequence (DNA): TGTGCCACCAGCAGAGCGACAGCGCTCTACGAGCAGTACTTC.

The chain recombines TRBV28 with TRBJ2-7; D not resolved. CDR1 MDHEN and CDR2 SYDVKM come from the germline V gene. The CDR3 sequence is 13 residues long. V dropped 5 bases and J dropped 2 bases, with 10 bases sitting between them. The DNA for the CDR3 is TGTGCCAGCAGTGGCGCCCTAACCTACGAGCAGTACTTC. Translating gives CASSGALTYEQYF.

This clonotype was counted a few times. The chain uses TRBV20-1 and TRBJ1-1, with 8 positions matching TRBD1. V gave up 6 bases and J gave up 8 bases; unmatched junction bases: 5. Per germline, CDR1 DFQATT and CDR2 SNEGSKA (reference sequence). This CDR3 has 11 residues. In DNA, the CDR3 is TGCAGTGCCCTCGACAGGGGCGAAGCTTTCTTT. Protein sequence: CSALDRGEAFF.

V gene TRBV5-1 combines with J gene TRBJ2-7; 9 nucleotides align to TRBD2. This CDR3 region has 15 residues. Germline lookup yields CDR1 SGHRS and CDR2 YFSETQ. With V trimmed by 8 bases and J by 5 bases, 14 bases remained unmatched. The CDR3 loop reads CASTILAGENDEQYF. In DNA form, the CDR3 reads TGCGCCAGTACAATCTTAGCGGGAGAGAACGACGAGCAGTACTTC.

This clonotype was counted a few times. The chain uses TRBV3-1 and TRBJ1-5; D is perhaps TRBD1 (6 bases). The germline V gene has CDR1 LGHDT and CDR2 YNNKEL (reference sequence). Deletions cut 1 base from V and 6 bases from J, with 10 bases between. This CDR3 contains 14 residues. The DNA for the CDR3 is TGTGCCAGCAGCCAAGCAGGGGTAGGTCAGCCCCAGCATTTT. As protein: CASSQAGVGQPQHF. The full variable domain, in which reference TRBV3-1 and TRBJ1-5 provide the parts outside the CDR3, is DTAVSQTPKYLVTQMGNDKSIKCEQNLGHDTMYWYKQDSKKFLKIMFSYNNKELIINETVPNRFSPKSPDKAHLNLHINSLELGDSAVYFCASSQAGVGQPQHFGDGTRLSIL.

This clonotype was seen more than once but under ten times. The chain combines TRBV6-5 with TRBJ1-2; a possible D gene is TRBD1 (6 bases). CDR3 length equals 14 residues. The germline V gene has CDR1 MNHEY and CDR2 SVGAGI. V was shortened by 2 bases and J by 2 bases, with 9 bases between the two germline ends. CDR3 DNA sequence: TGTGCCAGCAGTTACCTGGACAGCAACTATGGCTACACCTTC. It encodes CASSYLDSNYGYTF.

In DNA, the CDR3 is TGCAGTGCAAACTCGGAGACAGGGGGCTTCACTGAAGCTTTCTTT. The encoded protein is CSANSETGGFTEAFF. The gene calls are TRBV20-1 and TRBJ1-1; 10 nucleotides agree with TRBD1. The CDR3 runs to 15 residues. Germline values: CDR1 DFQATT, CDR2 SNEGSKA (reference sequence). Germline trimming cut 6 bases from V and 4 bases from J; bases unmatched to any gene: 11.

The gene calls are TRBV10-3 and TRBJ1-2; 10 nucleotides match TRBD1. CDR1 and CDR2 (germline): ENHRY, SYGVKD. The CDR3 sequence is 13 residues long. V was clipped by 10 bases and J by 5 bases; unmatched bases: 7. CDR3: CATTPGQGYGYTF. The DNA of the CDR3 is TGTGCCACCACTCCGGGACAGGGGTATGGCTACACCTTC.